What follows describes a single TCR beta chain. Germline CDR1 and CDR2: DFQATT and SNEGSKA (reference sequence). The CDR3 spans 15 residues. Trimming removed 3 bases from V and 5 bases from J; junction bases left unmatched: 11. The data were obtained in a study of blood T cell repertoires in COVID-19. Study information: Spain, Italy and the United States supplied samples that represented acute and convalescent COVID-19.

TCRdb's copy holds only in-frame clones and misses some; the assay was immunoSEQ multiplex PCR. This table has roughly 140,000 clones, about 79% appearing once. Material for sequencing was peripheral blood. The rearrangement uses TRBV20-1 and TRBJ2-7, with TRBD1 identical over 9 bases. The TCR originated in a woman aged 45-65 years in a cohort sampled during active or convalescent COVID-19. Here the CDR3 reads CSASLQGALPHEQYF. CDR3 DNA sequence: TGCAGTGCTAGTTTACAGGGGGCTCTCCCCCACGAGCAGTACTTC.